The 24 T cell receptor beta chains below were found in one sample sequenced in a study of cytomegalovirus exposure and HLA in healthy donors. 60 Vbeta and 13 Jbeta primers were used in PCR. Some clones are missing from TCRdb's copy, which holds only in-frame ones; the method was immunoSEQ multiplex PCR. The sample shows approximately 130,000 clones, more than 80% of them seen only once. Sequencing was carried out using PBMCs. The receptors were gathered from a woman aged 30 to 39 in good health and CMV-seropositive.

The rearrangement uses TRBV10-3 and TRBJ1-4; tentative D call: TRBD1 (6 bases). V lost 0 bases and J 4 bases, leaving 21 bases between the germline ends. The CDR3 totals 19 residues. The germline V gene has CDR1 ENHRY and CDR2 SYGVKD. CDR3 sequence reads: CAISESLAGARGLNEKLFF. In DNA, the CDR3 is TGTGCCATCAGTGAGTCGTTGGCAGGGGCGAGGGGCCTTAATGAAAAACTGTTTTTT.

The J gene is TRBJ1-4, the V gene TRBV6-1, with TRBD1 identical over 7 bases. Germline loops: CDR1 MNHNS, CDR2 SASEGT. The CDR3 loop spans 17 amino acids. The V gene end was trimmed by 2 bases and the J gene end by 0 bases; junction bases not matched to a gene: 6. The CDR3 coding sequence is TGTGCCAGCAGTGAATACAGGGGAGTTGCAACTAATGAAAAACTGTTTTTT. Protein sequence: CASSEYRGVATNEKLFF.

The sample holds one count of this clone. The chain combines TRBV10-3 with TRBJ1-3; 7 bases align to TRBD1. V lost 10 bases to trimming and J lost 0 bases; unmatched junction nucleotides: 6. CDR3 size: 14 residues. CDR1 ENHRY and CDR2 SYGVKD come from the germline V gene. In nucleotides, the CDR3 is TGTGCCAGTGGGGGACAGTCCTCTGGAAACACCATATATTTT. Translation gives CASGGQSSGNTIYF.

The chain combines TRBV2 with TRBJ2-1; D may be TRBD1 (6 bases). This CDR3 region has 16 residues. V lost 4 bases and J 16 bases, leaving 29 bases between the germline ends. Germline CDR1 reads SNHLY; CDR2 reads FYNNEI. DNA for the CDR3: TGTGCCAGCAGTGCAGGGAGCCCTCTTGGGGGCATGGTTTTATTCTTC. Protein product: CASSAGSPLGGMVLFF.

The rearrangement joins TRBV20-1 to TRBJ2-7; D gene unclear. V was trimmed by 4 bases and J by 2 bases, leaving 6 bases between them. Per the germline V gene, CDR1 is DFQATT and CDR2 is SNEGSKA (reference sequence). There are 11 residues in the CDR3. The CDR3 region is CSATVPYEQYF. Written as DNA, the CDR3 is TGCAGTGCTACGGTCCCCTACGAGCAGTACTTC.

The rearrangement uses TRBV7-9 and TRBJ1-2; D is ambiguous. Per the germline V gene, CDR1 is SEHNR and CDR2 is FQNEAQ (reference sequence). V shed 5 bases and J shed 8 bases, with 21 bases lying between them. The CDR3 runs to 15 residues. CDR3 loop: CASSPLEAGNGGYTF. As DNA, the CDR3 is TGTGCCAGCAGCCCCCTAGAAGCGGGGAACGGAGGCTACACCTTC.

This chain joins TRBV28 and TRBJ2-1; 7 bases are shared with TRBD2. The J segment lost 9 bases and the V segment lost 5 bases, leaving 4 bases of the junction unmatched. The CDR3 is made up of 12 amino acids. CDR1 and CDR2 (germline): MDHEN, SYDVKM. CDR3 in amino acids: CASSRGLFEQFF. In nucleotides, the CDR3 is TGTGCCAGCAGTCGGGGACTATTTGAGCAGTTCTTC.

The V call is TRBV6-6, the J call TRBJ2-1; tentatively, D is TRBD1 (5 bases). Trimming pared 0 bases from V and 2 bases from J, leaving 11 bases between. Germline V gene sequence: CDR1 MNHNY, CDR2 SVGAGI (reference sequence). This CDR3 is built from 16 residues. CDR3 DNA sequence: TGTGCCAGCAGTTACTCGGGCAGGGCCCCCTACAATGAGCAGTTCTTC. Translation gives CASSYSGRAPYNEQFF.

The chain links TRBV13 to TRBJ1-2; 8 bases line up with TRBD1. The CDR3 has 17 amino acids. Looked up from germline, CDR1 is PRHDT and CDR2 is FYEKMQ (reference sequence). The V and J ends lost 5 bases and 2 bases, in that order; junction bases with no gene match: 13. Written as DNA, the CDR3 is TGTGCCAGCAGCATTTGGACAGGGCAGAAGGGGAACTATGGCTACACCTTC. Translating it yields CASSIWTGQKGNYGYTF.

CDR3 loop: CASTTPNTEAFF. The CDR3 region has the DNA TGTGCCAGCACTACACCGAACACTGAAGCTTTCTTT. J is TRBJ1-1 and V is TRBV18, with D hard to call. CDR3 size: 12 residues. Germline V CDR1 and CDR2: KGHSH, LQKENI. The germline V and J ends were trimmed by 8 bases and 1 base, with 8 bases remaining between them.

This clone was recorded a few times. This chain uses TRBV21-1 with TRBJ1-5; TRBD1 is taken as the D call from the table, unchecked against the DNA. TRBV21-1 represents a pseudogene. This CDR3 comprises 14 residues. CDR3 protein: CASSKGARNQPQHF. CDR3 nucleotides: TGTGCCAGCAGCAAAGGGGCTCGCAATCAGCCCCAGCATTTT.

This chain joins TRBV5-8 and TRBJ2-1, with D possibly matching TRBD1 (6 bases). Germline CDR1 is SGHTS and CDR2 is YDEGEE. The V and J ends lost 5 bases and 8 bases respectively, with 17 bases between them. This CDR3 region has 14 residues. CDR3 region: CASSILQGHDEQFF. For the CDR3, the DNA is TGTGCCAGCAGTATCTTACAGGGTCACGATGAGCAGTTCTTC.

In nucleotides, the CDR3 is TGTGCCAGCAGCTTGGAGCGGGGGGGGGCCTACAATGAGCAGTTCTTC. Its translation: CASSLERGGAYNEQFF. The chain joins TRBV5-4 to TRBJ2-1; 10 bases map to TRBD2. V trimming: 0 bases; J trimming: 2 bases; junction bases outside the gene matches: 2. CDR3 length: 16 residues. The germline CDR1 and CDR2 sequences are SGHNT and YYREEE (reference sequence).

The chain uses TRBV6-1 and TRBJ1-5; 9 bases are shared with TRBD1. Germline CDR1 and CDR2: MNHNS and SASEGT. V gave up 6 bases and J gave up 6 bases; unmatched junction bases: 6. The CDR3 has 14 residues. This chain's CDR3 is CASRLGQGGQPQHF. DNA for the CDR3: TGTGCCAGCAGATTGGGACAGGGAGGTCAGCCCCAGCATTTT.

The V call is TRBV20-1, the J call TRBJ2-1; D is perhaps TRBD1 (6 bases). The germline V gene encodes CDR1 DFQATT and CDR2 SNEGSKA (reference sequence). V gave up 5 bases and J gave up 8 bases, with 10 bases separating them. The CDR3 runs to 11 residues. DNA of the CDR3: TGCAGTGCTGGGGGCTGGGATGAGCAGTTCTTC. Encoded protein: CSAGGWDEQFF.

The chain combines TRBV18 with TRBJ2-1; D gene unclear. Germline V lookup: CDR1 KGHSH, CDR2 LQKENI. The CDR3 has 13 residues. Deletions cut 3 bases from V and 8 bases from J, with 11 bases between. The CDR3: CASSPPSKYEQFF. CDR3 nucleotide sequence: TGTGCCAGCTCACCCCCCAGTAAGTATGAGCAGTTCTTC.

The CDR3 spells CASSVDGDSGDIQYF. The CDR3 nucleotides are TGTGCCAGCAGCGTAGATGGAGATTCCGGGGACATTCAGTACTTC. The rearrangement links TRBV9 to TRBJ2-4; D is possibly TRBD2 (5 bases). The CDR3 consists of 15 residues. In germline, CDR1 is SGDLS, CDR2 YYNGEE. Deletions cut 0 bases from V and 8 bases from J, with 15 bases between.

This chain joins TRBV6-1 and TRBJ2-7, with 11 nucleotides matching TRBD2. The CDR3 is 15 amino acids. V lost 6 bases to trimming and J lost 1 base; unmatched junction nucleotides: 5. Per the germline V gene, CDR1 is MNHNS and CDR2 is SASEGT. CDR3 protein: CASRVIAGGSYEQYF. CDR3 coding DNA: TGTGCCAGCAGGGTCATAGCGGGAGGGTCCTACGAGCAGTACTTC.

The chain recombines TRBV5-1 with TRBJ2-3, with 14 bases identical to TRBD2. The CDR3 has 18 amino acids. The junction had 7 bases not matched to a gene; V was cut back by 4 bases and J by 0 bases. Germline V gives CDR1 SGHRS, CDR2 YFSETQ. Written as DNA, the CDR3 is TGCGCCAGCAGCGGACTAGCGGGGGGTTTCACTAGCACAGATACGCAGTATTTT. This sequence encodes CASSGLAGGFTSTDTQYF.

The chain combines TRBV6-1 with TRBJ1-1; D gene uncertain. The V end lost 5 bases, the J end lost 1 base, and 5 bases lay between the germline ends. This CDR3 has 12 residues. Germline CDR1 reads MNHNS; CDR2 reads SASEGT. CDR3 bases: TGTGCCAGCAGTACGGGGAACACTGAAGCTTTCTTT. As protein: CASSTGNTEAFF.

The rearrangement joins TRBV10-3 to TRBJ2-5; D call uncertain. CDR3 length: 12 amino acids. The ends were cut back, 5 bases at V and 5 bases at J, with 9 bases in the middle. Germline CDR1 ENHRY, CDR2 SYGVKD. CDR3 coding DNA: TGTGCCATCAGTTCTACCCTCGAGACCCAGTACTTC. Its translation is CAISSTLETQYF.

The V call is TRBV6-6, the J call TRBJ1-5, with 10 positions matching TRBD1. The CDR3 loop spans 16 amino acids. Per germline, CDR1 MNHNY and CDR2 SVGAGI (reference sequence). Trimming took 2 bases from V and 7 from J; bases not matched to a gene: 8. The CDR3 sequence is CASSYTDRGSGQPQHF. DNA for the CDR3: TGTGCCAGCAGTTACACGGACAGGGGGTCTGGGCAGCCCCAGCATTTT.

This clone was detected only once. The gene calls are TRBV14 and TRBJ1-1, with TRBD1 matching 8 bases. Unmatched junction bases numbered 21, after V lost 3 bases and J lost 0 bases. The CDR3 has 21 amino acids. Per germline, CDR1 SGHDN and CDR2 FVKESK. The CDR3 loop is CASSQGWTGRGSGLMNTEAFF. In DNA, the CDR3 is TGTGCCAGCAGCCAGGGCTGGACAGGGCGAGGAAGTGGTCTCATGAACACTGAAGCTTTCTTT.

CDR3 region: CASSSGANEQFF. The CDR3 DNA sequence: TGTGCCAGCAGTAGCGGGGCGAATGAGCAGTTCTTC. This sequence joins TRBV28 and TRBJ2-1; 7 bases match TRBD2. The germline gives CDR1 MDHEN, CDR2 SYDVKM. Trimming at V came to 5 bases and at J to 7 bases, leaving 2 bases not matched to a gene. CDR3 length equals 12 residues.